This entry features one T cell receptor beta chain sequence. Trimming shortened V by 0 bases and J by 5 bases, and 11 bases separated the two germline ends. This CDR3 is built from 15 residues. The V gene's germline CDR1 is LGHNA and CDR2 YSLEER. This sample was included in a study of cytomegalovirus exposure and HLA in healthy donors. Study background: Unique TCRs numbering about 87 million, obtained from HLA-typed donors, made up an early data release. Of the donors genotyped, about 390 in all, 65% to 90% fell in the Caucasian-associated ancestry cluster.

Vbeta (60) and Jbeta (13) primers were used in the PCR. Only in-frame clones appear in the TCRdb table, and some are missing; sequencing was by immunoSEQ multiplex PCR. The sample records 70,000 to 100,000 clones, 69% being singletons. V and J are TRBV4-3 and TRBJ1-5, with D maybe TRBD1 (5 bases). The receptor was isolated from a man aged 45-65 years in good health and CMV-seronegative. The sequencing input was PBMCs. CDR3 protein: CASSQDVRAHQPQHF. As DNA, the CDR3 is TGCGCCAGCAGCCAAGATGTCAGGGCCCATCAGCCCCAGCATTTT.